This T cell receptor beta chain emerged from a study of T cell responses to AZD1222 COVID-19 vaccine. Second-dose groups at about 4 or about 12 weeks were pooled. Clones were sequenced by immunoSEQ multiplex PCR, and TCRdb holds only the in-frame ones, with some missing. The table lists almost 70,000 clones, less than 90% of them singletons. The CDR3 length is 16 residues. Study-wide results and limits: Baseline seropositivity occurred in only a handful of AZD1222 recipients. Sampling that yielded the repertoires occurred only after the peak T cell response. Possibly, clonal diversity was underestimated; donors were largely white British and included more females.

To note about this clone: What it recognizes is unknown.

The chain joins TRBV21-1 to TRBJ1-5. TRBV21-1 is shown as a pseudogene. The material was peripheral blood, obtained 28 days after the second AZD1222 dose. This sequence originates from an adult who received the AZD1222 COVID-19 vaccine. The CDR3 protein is CASSKEKGTRNQPQHF. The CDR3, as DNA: TGTGCCAGCAGCAAAGAAAAAGGGACTCGCAATCAGCCCCAGCATTTT.